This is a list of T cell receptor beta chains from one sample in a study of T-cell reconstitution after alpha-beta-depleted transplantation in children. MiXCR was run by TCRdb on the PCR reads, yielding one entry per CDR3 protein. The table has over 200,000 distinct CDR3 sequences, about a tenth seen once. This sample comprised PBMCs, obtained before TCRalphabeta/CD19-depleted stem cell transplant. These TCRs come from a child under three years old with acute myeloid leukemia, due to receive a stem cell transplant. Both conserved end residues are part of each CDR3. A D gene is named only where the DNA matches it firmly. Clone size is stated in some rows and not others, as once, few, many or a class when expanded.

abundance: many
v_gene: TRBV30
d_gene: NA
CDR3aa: CAWSTQGNSEAFF

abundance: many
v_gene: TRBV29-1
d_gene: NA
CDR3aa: CSVESGQRNTEAFF

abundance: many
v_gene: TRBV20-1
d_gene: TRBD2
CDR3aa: CSATPGLAQETQYF

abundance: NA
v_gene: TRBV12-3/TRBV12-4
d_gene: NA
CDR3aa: CASSLEGGPDEQYF

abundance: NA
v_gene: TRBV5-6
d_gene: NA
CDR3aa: CASSFYVTYGHEQYF

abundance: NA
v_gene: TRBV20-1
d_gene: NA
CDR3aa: CSASAVTGELFF

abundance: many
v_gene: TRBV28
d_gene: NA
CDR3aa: CASSFRVQPQHF

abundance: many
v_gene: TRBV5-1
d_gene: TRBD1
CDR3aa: CASSFGQGNYGYTF

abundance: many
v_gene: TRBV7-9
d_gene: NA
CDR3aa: CASSPRESYEQYF

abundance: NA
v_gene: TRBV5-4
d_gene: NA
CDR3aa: CASSGQLSEQYF

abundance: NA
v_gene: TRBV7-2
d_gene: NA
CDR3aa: CATSRQFPYEQYF

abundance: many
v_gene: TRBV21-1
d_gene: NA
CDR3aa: CASSNSRGSGNTIYF

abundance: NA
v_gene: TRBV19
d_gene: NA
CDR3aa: CASRLGHPNTEAFF

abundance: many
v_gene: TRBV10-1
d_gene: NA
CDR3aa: CASSEAGPCEKLFF

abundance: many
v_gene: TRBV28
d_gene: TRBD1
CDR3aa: CASKTGITGAGGYTF